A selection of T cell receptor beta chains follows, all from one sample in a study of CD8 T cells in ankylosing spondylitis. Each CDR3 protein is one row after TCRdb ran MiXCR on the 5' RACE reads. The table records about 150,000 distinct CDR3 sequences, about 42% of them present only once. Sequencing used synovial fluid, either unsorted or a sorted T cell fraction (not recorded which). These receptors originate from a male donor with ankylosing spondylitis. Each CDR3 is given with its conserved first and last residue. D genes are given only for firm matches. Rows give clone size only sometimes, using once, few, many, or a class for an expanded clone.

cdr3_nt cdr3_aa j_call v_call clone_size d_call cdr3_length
TGCAGCGCCGACCTACAGGGAGAGAACACTGAAGCTTTCTTT CSADLQGENTEAFF TRBJ1-1 TRBV29-1 few - 14
TGTGCCAGCAGTCACCTCAGCGGTTTAGCCAACAATGAGCAGTTCTTC CASSHLSGLANNEQFF TRBJ2-1 TRBV14 few - 16
TGTGCCACCTTGAATACGGGAGATACGCAGTATTTT CATLNTGDTQYF TRBJ2-3 TRBV18 - - 12
TGTGCCAGCGGCCTAGCGGGGCCTACTAGCACAGATACGCAGTATTTT CASGLAGPTSTDTQYF TRBJ2-3 TRBV13 - TRBD2 16
TGTGCCAGCAGTGGGACAGGGCCCCTAAGCGGGGCCTACAATGAGCAGTTCTTC CASSGTGPLSGAYNEQFF TRBJ2-1 TRBV2 - - 18
TGTGCCAGCAGTGGGGGCGCTGGGGCCAACGTCCTGACTTTC CASSGGAGANVLTF TRBJ2-6 TRBV6-4 - - 14
TGTGCCTTGGACAGTGTTGGCTACACCTTC CALDSVGYTF TRBJ1-2 TRBV30 few - 10
TGTGCCAGCAGCTGGACAGGGAGCCCCTACGAGCAGTACTTC CASSWTGSPYEQYF TRBJ2-7 TRBV7-9 few TRBD1 14
TGTGCCAGCAGTTCCGTAGCGGCGAGCACAGATACGCAGTATTTT CASSSVAASTDTQYF TRBJ2-3 TRBV12-3/TRBV12-4 - - 15
TGTGCCAGCAGCTTAGAGGTCTACCTGTTTAGAGCTGTTTATAGCACAGATACGCAGTATTTT CASSLEVYLFRAVYSTDTQYF TRBJ2-3 TRBV11-2 - - 21
TGTGCCAGCAGCCCGCTTTGGGGGCTGGGTGGCTACACCTTC CASSPLWGLGGYTF TRBJ1-2 TRBV11-3 - - 14
TGTGCCAGCAGTGAAGTGCGGTTCAAGGGAGAAAAACTGTTTTTT CASSEVRFKGEKLFF TRBJ1-4 TRBV6-1 - - 15
TGTGCCAGCAGGTACAGGGGCCAAGCCTACGAGCAGTACTTC CASRYRGQAYEQYF TRBJ2-7 TRBV13 few TRBD1 14
TGTGCCAGCGCGCCGGGACAGCCGAACACCGGGGAGCTGTTTTTT CASAPGQPNTGELFF TRBJ2-2 TRBV9 - TRBD1 15
TGTGCCAGCAGTGGGCTAGCGGGGGGCGCAACCCTCACAGATACGCAGTATTTT CASSGLAGGATLTDTQYF TRBJ2-3 TRBV2 - TRBD2 18
TGTGCCAGCAGCCAAGGTACGGGGCAGCCCCAGCATTTT CASSQGTGQPQHF TRBJ1-5 TRBV4-2 - - 13
TGTGCCATCAGTGGACGGAGACAGGGGGAGACCCAGTACTTC CAISGRRQGETQYF TRBJ2-5 TRBV10-3 - TRBD1 14
TGTGCCAGCAGTGGCTCCAGGACTAGCGTGTACAATGAGCAGTTCTTC CASSGSRTSVYNEQFF TRBJ2-1 TRBV2 - TRBD2 16
TGTGCCAGCTCTTTCAGGGTGGACAATCAGCCCCAGCATTTT CASSFRVDNQPQHF TRBJ1-5 TRBV6-1 - - 14
TGTGCCAGCACGGGACTAGCGGGAGAGGGCCAAGAGACCCAGTACTTC CASTGLAGEGQETQYF TRBJ2-5 TRBV28 few TRBD2 16
TGTGCCAGCAGTGCCAAAGACATCGGCGGGGGAAACACCATATATTTT CASSAKDIGGGNTIYF TRBJ1-3 TRBV28 - - 16
TGCAGCGTTGGGGCTAGCGACTACAATGAGCAGTTCTTC CSVGASDYNEQFF TRBJ2-1 TRBV29-1 many - 13
TGTGCCAGCAGCTTAACAGGGGTACGTGGCTACACCTTC CASSLTGVRGYTF TRBJ1-2 TRBV9 - TRBD1 13